Listed below are T cell receptor beta chains from one sample, sequenced in a study of blood T cell repertoires in COVID-19. This table comes from immunoSEQ multiplex PCR, and its TCRdb copy is limited to in-frame clones, with some not included. This table holds 150,000 to 200,000 clones, approximately 90% found once. Sample: peripheral blood. The origin of the receptors is a man in his fifties or sixties with acute or convalescent COVID-19. CDR3s include the opening cysteine and the closing phenylalanine or tryptophan.

V	CDR3
TRBV4-1	CASSQVVGVRQSSYNSPLHF
TRBV6-5	CASSYLKTQYF
TRBV19	CASKGQSSSYNSPLHF
TRBV12-3/TRBV12-4	CASSTGVENTIYF
TRBV19	CASSTGGQGGNTEAFF
TRBV6-5	CASSPRGIFYGYTF
TRBV3-1/TRBV3-2	CASSIRGAGEQFF
TRBV5-5	CASSLLQETQYF
TRBV27	CASSLSTSGGTDTQYF
TRBV7-3	CASSPQGGMDGYTF
TRBV7-2	CASQREIMNEQFF
TRBV18	CASSPGQGNEKLFF
TRBV7-3	CASSLSQISPLHF
TRBV5-1	CASSLDPGQGDGRSF
TRBV3-1/TRBV3-2	CASSQEGGTLYGYTF
TRBV6-5	CASSPRDYGYTF
TRBV6-5	CASIRRPNQPQHF
TRBV7-9	CASSLSVEQFF
TRBV5-1	CASSSRTGGYGYTF
TRBV4-2	CASSQLAGFQETQYF
TRBV5-1	CASRSGTVNTEAFF
TRBV10-3	CAISESGQGDNYGYTF
TRBV19	CASTPTTGTGGSYEQYF
TRBV6-2/TRBV6-3	CASSSSGPQHF
TRBV7-8	CASSLPRGLDYNEQFF
TRBV6-2/TRBV6-3	CASSYRLAGRGSTGELFF
TRBV19	CASSLGLAGGPIDTQYF
TRBV11-2	CASSLGGLAGVGETQYF
TRBV19	CASRMTSGGAGETQYF
TRBV7-2	CASSLSGTSNTGELFF
TRBV7-3	CASSPGRGGNTIYF
TRBV7-9	CASSHPGTSFYNEQFF
TRBV29-1	CSVEEGETGELFF
TRBV2	CASSETQGSTEAFF
TRBV7-3	CASRGGKGKNEQFF
TRBV6-4	CASSAQGGQPQHF
TRBV5-6	CASSSRGGGYTF
TRBV7-3	CASSSSGKPGELFF
TRBV7-7	CASSLGRSGYNEQFF
TRBV9	CASRRGSTDTQYF
TRBV4-1	CASSQVSSTDTQYF
TRBV6-5	CASSPGQGPSAQYF
TRBV5-1	CASSLYGEAEAFF
TRBV29-1	CSVPPGQGNSNYGYTF
TRBV11-3	CASSARDRDFMGTDTQYF
TRBV7-7	CASRRQANTGELFF
TRBV19	CASSIGWRGQGSEKLFF
TRBV4-1	CASRPQEGRLLTGELFF
TRBV11-2	CASSLGLAGEQFF
TRBV11-2	CASSLWNSPLHF
TRBV27	CASSLREDYGYTF